These 18 T cell receptor beta chains were sequenced from one sample in a study of control samples from healthy donors and cancer patients. Profiling relied on immunoSEQ multiplex PCR, and the TCRdb table lists in-frame clones only, not all of them. The repertoire holds roughly 120,000 clones, with 75% to 90% as singletons. Specimen: blood. These receptors came from a woman aged 50 to 60 in good health.

The chain employs TRBV6-6 and TRBJ1-4; D is undetermined. CDR1 and CDR2 (germline): MNHNY, SVGAGI (reference sequence). Trimming took 4 bases from V and 3 from J, leaving 9 bases between them. This CDR3 spans 14 amino acids. This CDR3 reads CASSLQYSNEKLFF. DNA of the CDR3: TGTGCCAGCAGTTTACAGTATTCTAATGAAAAACTGTTTTTT.

The chain uses TRBV7-8 and TRBJ2-3; 11 nucleotides align to TRBD2. Germline V gene sequence: CDR1 SGHVS, CDR2 FQNEAQ. J gave up 2 bases and V 1 base, and 5 bases lay outside the gene matches. The CDR3 sequence is 17 residues long. The CDR3 spells CASSLVILAGVTDTQYF. The DNA for the CDR3 is TGTGCCAGCAGCTTAGTAATACTAGCGGGGGTCACAGATACGCAGTATTTT.

V gene TRBV4-1 combines with J gene TRBJ2-7; D uncertain. Germline CDR1 is MGHRA and CDR2 is YSYEKL. Trimming took 0 bases from V and 0 from J, leaving 9 bases between them. This CDR3 comprises 15 residues. In DNA form, the CDR3 reads TGCGCCAGCAGCCAAGAGGACCGTAACTCCTACGAGCAGTACTTC. It yields the protein CASSQEDRNSYEQYF.

The chain has TRBV25-1 and TRBJ1-3; D is unclear. Germline CDR1 is MGHDK and CDR2 is SYGVNS. This CDR3 is 15 amino acids long. V dropped 2 bases and J dropped 3 bases, with 11 bases sitting between them. The CDR3 bases are TGTGCCAGCAGTGAAAATGGTTTCTATGGAAACACCATATATTTT. Translated: CASSENGFYGNTIYF.

CDR3 nucleotide sequence: TGTGCCAGCAGTAGACAGACCACCGGGGAGCTGTTTTTT. It encodes CASSRQTTGELFF. The chain is built from TRBV12-3 or TRBV12-4 and TRBJ2-2, with TRBD1 as a possible D gene (5 bases). The CDR3 totals 13 residues. V dropped 5 bases and J dropped 4 bases, with 8 bases sitting between them.

The chain couples TRBV6-5 to TRBJ1-1; D may be TRBD1 (6 bases). Germline lookup yields CDR1 MNHEY and CDR2 SVGAGI. V was pared by 6 bases and J by 2 bases, with 16 bases between. CDR3 size: 15 residues. Written as DNA, the CDR3 is TGTGCCAGCAGCCCCTCCCGGGGGCTTAACACTGAAGCTTTCTTT. This codes for CASSPSRGLNTEAFF.

The rearrangement links TRBV24-1 to TRBJ1-2, with 8 bases identical to TRBD1. The CDR3 has 16 residues. The germline V gene has CDR1 KGHDR and CDR2 SFDVKD. V dropped 3 bases and J dropped 8; count of bases not matched to a gene: 13. DNA of the CDR3: TGTGCCACCAGTGATACCCACCCCGGACAGGGTAGAGGCTACACCTTC. Its translation is CATSDTHPGQGRGYTF.

This clone was counted ten times or more. V gene TRBV5-8 combines with J gene TRBJ2-2; D is uncertain. CDR3 length: 15 residues. Trimming cost V 0 bases and J 0 bases, with 6 bases left between them. CDR1 SGHTS and CDR2 YDEGEE come from the germline V gene. CDR3 region: CASSLVRTNTGELFF. The CDR3 DNA reads TGTGCCAGCAGCTTGGTCAGGACGAACACCGGGGAGCTGTTTTTT.

The rearrangement joins TRBV18 to TRBJ2-3; D is ambiguous. Per germline, CDR1 KGHSH and CDR2 LQKENI. This CDR3 has 12 amino acids. The V end was cut by 2 bases, the J end by 2 bases, with 2 bases between. CDR3: CASSPYTDTQYF. CDR3 nucleotides: TGTGCCAGCTCACCATACACAGATACGCAGTATTTT.

The V call is TRBV2, the J call TRBJ2-5; 10 bases agree with TRBD1. V lost 5 bases, J lost 4 bases, and 10 bases stayed unmatched. Germline V gene lookup returns CDR1 SNHLY and CDR2 FYNNEI. The CDR3 loop spans 16 amino acids. The CDR3 region has the DNA TGTGCCAGCAGTCGGACAGGGGGAGTTTGGGGAGAGACCCAGTACTTC. Its translation: CASSRTGGVWGETQYF.

This chain connects TRBV24-1 to TRBJ1-2, with D perhaps TRBD1 (6 bases). V lost 4 bases and J 8 bases, leaving 13 bases between the germline ends. The CDR3 has 13 amino acids. Germline V gene data show CDR1 as KGHDR and CDR2 as SFDVKD. The CDR3 region has the DNA TGTGCCACCAGTGAGGGGGGCGCAGGAGGCTACACCTTC. Its translation: CATSEGGAGGYTF.

The chain recombines TRBV5-8 with TRBJ1-1, with unresolved D. From germline, CDR1 is SGHTS and CDR2 YDEGEE. The V gene lost 0 bases and the J gene lost 2 bases, with 5 bases spanning the gap. The CDR3 contains 13 residues. This CDR3 reads CASSLGGNTEAFF. CDR3 nucleotide sequence: TGTGCCAGCAGCTTGGGAGGTAACACTGAAGCTTTCTTT.

The chain employs TRBV5-1 and TRBJ1-1, with D tentatively TRBD1 (5 bases). Germline V lookup: CDR1 SGHRS, CDR2 YFSETQ. V dropped 0 bases and J dropped 0 bases, with 9 bases sitting between them. The CDR3 contains 15 residues. The CDR3: CASSLEGYMNTEAFF. The CDR3 DNA follows: TGCGCCAGCAGCTTGGAGGGGTATATGAACACTGAAGCTTTCTTT.

This clone was counted a single time. V is TRBV12-3 or TRBV12-4 and J is TRBJ2-6; D is unresolved. There are 13 residues in the CDR3. The V gene lost 11 bases and the J gene lost 0 bases, with 8 bases spanning the gap. CDR3 in amino acids: CACRSSGANVLTF. In DNA form, the CDR3 reads TGTGCCTGTAGGAGCTCTGGGGCCAACGTCCTGACTTTC.

This CDR3 reads CASSLGGTNQPQHF. The CDR3 coding sequence is TGTGCCAGCAGCTTAGGAGGGACGAATCAGCCCCAGCATTTT. V usage is TRBV7-9 and J usage is TRBJ1-5, with a tentative D call TRBD1 (5 bases). The CDR3 contains 14 residues. Germline CDR1 and CDR2: SEHNR and FQNEAQ (reference sequence). Trimming cost V 1 base and J 4 bases, with 8 bases left between them.

The genes are TRBV5-5 and TRBJ1-4; D not resolved. Per germline, CDR1 SGHKS and CDR2 YYEKEE (reference sequence). The CDR3 spans 12 residues. Trimming removed 5 bases from V and 4 bases from J, with 6 bases in between. CDR3 sequence reads: CASSFINEKLFF. CDR3 nucleotides: TGTGCCAGCAGTTTCATTAATGAAAAACTGTTTTTT.

The chain is built from TRBV7-3 and TRBJ1-1; 8 bases match TRBD1. The V gene end was trimmed by 5 bases and the J gene end by 0 bases; junction bases not matched to a gene: 8. The V gene's germline CDR1 is SGHTA and CDR2 FQGTGA. CDR3 length: 16 amino acids. In DNA form, the CDR3 reads TGTGCCAGCAGCCCCGAGCCGACAGGGGTGAACACTGAAGCTTTCTTT. Amino acids: CASSPEPTGVNTEAFF.

V gene TRBV11-3 combines with J gene TRBJ2-1; 9 nucleotides agree with TRBD1. The length of the CDR3 is 17 residues. After removal of 5 bases from V and 0 bases from J, the junction contained 8 bases not matched to a gene. Germline V gives CDR1 SGHNT, CDR2 YENEEA. CDR3 sequence (DNA): TGTGCCAGCAGCCGGGGACAGGGCCATAGCTCCTACAATGAGCAGTTCTTC. This codes for CASSRGQGHSSYNEQFF.